This T cell receptor beta chain was obtained from a study of spatial heterogeneity in lung cancer (dated by TCRdb to the late 2010s). Some background on the complete study: More beta-chain than alpha-chain transcripts were consistently detected, likely reflecting higher beta-chain transcript abundance. In the raw uncorrected reads, each unique combination of TCR and UMI appeared more than ten times on average. TCR alpha and beta repertoires were quantitatively compared across multiple tumor regions, matched nontumor lung and blood in non-small cell lung cancer. Nonsynonymous mutation counts, determined by whole-exome sequencing of tumor tissue, were related to features of the TCR repertoire. At surgery, both alpha and beta chains were TCR-sequenced in 220 tumor regions, approximately 64 matched nontumor lung samples and 56 PBMC samples.

Libraries were prepared through 5' RACE. Instrument on record: NextSeq 500. In the TCR library protocol, a unique molecular identifier was attached to each TCR cDNA molecule so that PCR and sequencing errors could be corrected. As for how the authors treated the data: TCR identification, UMI-based error correction and CDR3 extraction were performed with Decombinator tools. Expanded TCRs were defined as those above a frequency of 2 per 1,000, corresponding to the top 1% of the tumor frequency distribution. Renyi diversity was computed with the R vegan package after each repertoire had been subsampled 100 times to 5,000 TCRs. CDR3 similarity networks were built from amino acid triplet string-kernel similarity, with CDR3s being connected when pairwise similarity was above 0.82. The raw public data were reprocessed by TCRdb itself: fastp quality trimming at Q25, MiXCR clonotype calling, in-frame beta chains only. Each CDR3 protein gets just one entry, which takes the most common genes and DNA from the rows behind it. Here the V and J calls rest on TCRdb's processing, not on the authors' analysis. This sample lists 30,000 to 45,000 distinct CDR3 sequences; 7.5% to 8% were detected once. Clones ranked in the top ten supply under 30% of the sample.

General study outcomes and caveats: Confirming at a functional level the hypothesis that regional TCRs recognize regional mutations was considered to require additional single-cell paired TCR alpha and beta sequencing. Ubiquitous expanded tumor TCRs showed up in blood more often at tumor resection than at routine follow-up.

The label giving this sample's time point can be read as: sample taken at primary tumor resection. Without any cell sorting, TCR sequencing was performed on whole RNA extracted either from tumor and nontumor lung tissue or from cryopreserved PBMC samples. Samples were obtained from 72 patients with early-stage, untreated non-small cell lung cancer from the lung TRACERx cohort. Only patients for whom sufficient RNA was available from at least two tumor regions were selected for TCR sequencing. This clonotype has a count of ten or more. No antigen is known for it. One base away there is no much larger clone; base qualities are not given. The germline V gene provides CDR1 ENHRY and CDR2 SYGVKD. The CDR3 sequence holds 17 residues, the cysteine and phenylalanine included. Here the CDR3 DNA is all that survives: 51 bases in frame from base 1. Ends trimmed: V by 10 bases, J by 4 bases; bases unmatched to a gene: 17.

The receptor was derived from a male donor with early-stage non-small cell lung cancer. The sample was PBMCs, taken at surgery. This chain is built from TRBV10-3 and TRBJ2-3; 10 central nucleotides agree with TRBD2. The CDR3 sequence is CATEESSGGAFPDTQYF. The bases read TGTGCCACCGAGGAGTCTAGCGGGGGAGCCTTCCCAGATACGCAGTATTTT.